Each of the 27 T cell receptor beta chains below was sequenced from the same sample in a study of blood T cell repertoires in COVID-19. The repertoire was sequenced with immunoSEQ multiplex PCR; TCRdb's copy has only in-frame clones and lacks some. The table includes approximately 300,000 clones, roughly 90% detected once. Sample: PBMCs or T cells enriched from blood (not recorded which). These receptors all come from a woman aged 30 to 39 who had recovered from COVID-19.

V gene TRBV7-9 combines with J gene TRBJ2-7; possible D gene TRBD1, 7 bases. From germline, CDR1 is SEHNR and CDR2 FQNEAQ (reference sequence). The V end was cut by 5 bases, the J end by 3 bases, with 11 bases between. The CDR3 is 13 residues long. CDR3 region: CASSPGGYYEQYF. CDR3 sequence (DNA): TGTGCCAGCAGCCCAGGGGGGTACTACGAGCAGTACTTC.

The DNA for the CDR3 is TGTGCCAGCAGCTTAGGGCCAGGGACCTACGAGCAGTACTTC. Protein product: CASSLGPGTYEQYF. The chain joins TRBV7-2 to TRBJ2-7; possible D gene TRBD1, 5 bases. The length of the CDR3 is 14 residues. The V and J ends lost 1 base and 2 bases respectively, with 9 bases between them. The germline V gene encodes CDR1 SGHTA and CDR2 FQGNSA.

The chain uses TRBV5-8 and TRBJ1-1; 7 bases line up with TRBD1. J was trimmed by 1 base and V by 5 bases; bases with no gene match: 14. The CDR3 extends over 17 amino acids. CDR1 and CDR2 from the germline V gene are SGHTS and YDEGEE. Here the CDR3 reads CASSLTPGQLSNTEAFF. CDR3 coding DNA: TGTGCCAGCAGTCTTACACCGGGACAGCTTTCGAACACTGAAGCTTTCTTT.

The V gene is TRBV14, the J gene TRBJ2-1; 8 bases line up with TRBD1. The CDR3 runs 19 residues. J was trimmed by 8 bases and V by 1 base; bases with no gene match: 19. From germline, CDR1 is SGHDN and CDR2 FVKESK. As DNA, the CDR3 is TGTGCCAGCAGCCAAGCCGCTTTCTTCGGACAGGGCTGGTTCGATGAGCAGTTCTTC. Protein sequence: CASSQAAFFGQGWFDEQFF. The full variable domain, rest sourced from reference TRBV14 and TRBJ2-1, is EAGVTQFPSHSVIEKGQTVTLRCDPISGHDNLYWYRRVMGKEIKFLLHFVKESKQDESGMPNNRFLAERTGGTYSTLKVQPAELEDSGVYFCASSQAAFFGQGWFDEQFFGPGTRLTVL.

The chain is built from TRBV6-2 or TRBV6-3 and TRBJ1-2; the D is unclear. V dropped 2 bases and J dropped 6 bases, with 10 bases sitting between them. CDR3 size: 13 residues. Looked up from germline, CDR1 is MNHEY and CDR2 is SVGEGT. DNA of the CDR3: TGTGCCAGCAGTTACGGGGAGGTCGATGGCTACACCTTC. Its protein is CASSYGEVDGYTF.

The chain links TRBV12-3 or TRBV12-4 to TRBJ1-5; no definite D call. This CDR3 comprises 12 residues. V gave up 2 bases and J gave up 3 bases, with 2 bases separating them. CDR3 nucleotide sequence: TGTGCCAGCAGTTTACTCAATCAGCCCCAGCATTTT. Translation gives CASSLLNQPQHF.

The gene calls are TRBV6-2 or TRBV6-3 and TRBJ1-5, with D perhaps matching TRBD1 (6 bases). This CDR3 spans 15 amino acids. In germline, CDR1 is MNHEY, CDR2 SVGEGT. Deletions cut 5 bases from V and 11 bases from J, with 22 bases between. The CDR3 DNA reads as TGTGCCAGCAGTCTAACAGGGTTCAGCCCTGGGACCCAGCATTTT. Translated: CASSLTGFSPGTQHF.

As regards this clone: Distinct nucleotide sequences in the sample also encode this CDR3. The chain carries TRBV19 and TRBJ1-1; a weak D match, TRBD1 (5 bases). CDR3 length: 13 amino acids. The germline V and J ends were trimmed by 5 bases and 1 base, with 8 bases remaining between them. CDR1 LNHDA and CDR2 SQIVND come from the germline V gene (reference sequence). The CDR3 loop reads CASSATANTEAFF. For the CDR3, the DNA is TGTGCCAGTAGTGCGACAGCGAACACTGAAGCTTTCTTT.

The chain carries TRBV5-4 and TRBJ2-1, with a tentative D call TRBD1 (5 bases). V was clipped by 0 bases and J by 12 bases, with 13 bases between them. Germline V CDR1 and CDR2: SGHNT, YYREEE (reference sequence). The CDR3 length is 13 residues. CDR3 loop: CASSLVVGLAQFF. The CDR3 DNA is TGTGCCAGCAGCTTGGTTGTGGGGCTCGCGCAGTTCTTC.

This clone was observed a handful of times. The chain carries TRBV7-2 and TRBJ1-2; D unresolved. The CDR3 consists of 12 residues. Trimming left V 5 bases short and J 2 bases short, with 6 bases between. CDR1 and CDR2 (germline): SGHTA, FQGNSA. The chain's CDR3 is CASSTLNYGYTF. CDR3 coding DNA: TGTGCCAGCAGCACACTAAACTATGGCTACACCTTC.

This clone was detected once. The V and J genes are TRBV28 and TRBJ2-3; 11 nucleotides agree with TRBD2. This CDR3 comprises 16 residues. CDR1 and CDR2 from the germline V gene are MDHEN and SYDVKM. Unmatched junction bases numbered 2, after V lost 3 bases and J lost 0 bases. In nucleotides, the CDR3 is TGTGCCAGCAGTTTTCTAGCGGGGGGTAGCACAGATACGCAGTATTTT. Its translation: CASSFLAGGSTDTQYF.

The rearrangement joins TRBV10-3 to TRBJ1-2; possibly TRBD1 for D (6 bases). The CDR3 is made up of 12 amino acids. CDR1 and CDR2 (germline): ENHRY, SYGVKD. V was shortened by 10 bases and J by 6 bases, with 15 bases between the two germline ends. The CDR3 coding sequence is TGTGCCACGCGGACAGTCATCAATGGCTACACCTTC. The encoded protein is CATRTVINGYTF.

The rearrangement joins TRBV10-3 to TRBJ2-7, with D possibly being TRBD2 (5 bases). The CDR3 runs 15 residues. Germline V CDR1 and CDR2: ENHRY, SYGVKD. Trimming removed 6 bases from V and 0 bases from J, with 15 bases in between. The CDR3 reads CAISPSSALSYEQYF. CDR3 bases: TGTGCCATCAGCCCGAGTAGCGCGCTCTCCTACGAGCAGTACTTC.

J is TRBJ1-5 and V is TRBV11-3; unclear D gene. The V and J ends lost 8 bases and 6 bases respectively, with 11 bases between them. Germline loops: CDR1 SGHNT, CDR2 YENEEA. The CDR3 loop spans 12 amino acids. The CDR3 is CASQRKSQPQHF. The CDR3 bases are TGTGCCAGCCAGAGGAAGAGTCAGCCCCAGCATTTT.

This chain joins TRBV28 and TRBJ2-2, with TRBD2 matching over 8 bases. After removal of 6 bases from V and 7 bases from J, the junction contained 16 bases not matched to a gene. Germline values: CDR1 MDHEN, CDR2 SYDVKM. The CDR3 has 17 amino acids. CDR3 coding DNA: TGTGCCAGCAGGCCTCCGGGGGGGGGCTATCCCAGCGGGGAGCTGTTTTTT. Protein product: CASRPPGGGYPSGELFF.

This clone was observed once. This chain's CDR3 is CATRGQDLSGANVLTF. CDR3 DNA sequence: TGTGCCACCAGGGGACAGGACCTCTCTGGGGCCAACGTCCTGACTTTC. The gene calls are TRBV24-1 and TRBJ2-6; 8 bases line up with TRBD1. Germline lookup yields CDR1 KGHDR and CDR2 SFDVKD. The CDR3 extends over 16 amino acids. V dropped 7 bases and J dropped 0; count of bases not matched to a gene: 4.

This chain links TRBV18 with TRBJ2-7, with 7 bases lining up with TRBD1. Germline lookup yields CDR1 KGHSH and CDR2 LQKENI. V was clipped by 3 bases and J by 6 bases; unmatched bases: 5. The CDR3 totals 13 residues. CDR3 sequence reads: CASSPGTDGEQYF. CDR3 in DNA: TGTGCCAGCTCACCGGGGACAGACGGCGAGCAGTACTTC.

The CDR3 DNA reads as TGCGCCAGCAATCCGGACTCACAAGAGACCCAGTACTTC. Its protein product is CASNPDSQETQYF. V is TRBV10-1 and J is TRBJ2-5, with a possible D match to TRBD2 (5 bases). The germline V gene has CDR1 WNHNN and CDR2 SYGVQD (reference sequence). The CDR3 has 13 amino acids. V gave up 7 bases and J gave up 2 bases, with 11 bases separating them.

The rearrangement joins TRBV28 to TRBJ2-1; D uncertain. There are 14 residues in the CDR3. V gave up 4 bases and J gave up 5 bases, with 12 bases separating them. Germline CDR1 reads MDHEN; CDR2 reads SYDVKM. The CDR3 bases are TGTGCCAGCAGTTCCCTTCTTTCTAACAATGAGCAGTTCTTC. This gives the protein CASSSLLSNNEQFF. Drawing the rest from reference TRBV28 and TRBJ2-1, the complete variable domain is DVKVTQSSRYLVKRTGEKVFLECVQDMDHENMFWYRQDPGLGLRLIYFSYDVKMKEKGDIPEGYSVSREKKERFSLILESASTNQTSMYLCASSSLLSNNEQFFGPGTRLTVL.

The CDR3 loop reads CASSVEFRGLQETQYF. The CDR3 coding sequence is TGTGCCAGCAGCGTAGAGTTCAGGGGCCTACAAGAGACCCAGTACTTC. The rearrangement joins TRBV9 to TRBJ2-5; possibly TRBD1 for D (6 bases). V gave up 0 bases and J gave up 2 bases, with 14 bases separating them. Per the germline V gene, CDR1 is SGDLS and CDR2 is YYNGEE. This CDR3 comprises 16 residues.

This clone is a singleton in its sample. The sample has other DNA sequences that encode this CDR3 too. The chain employs TRBV18 and TRBJ1-6; the D gene is possibly TRBD1 (6 bases). Looked up from germline, CDR1 is KGHSH and CDR2 is LQKENI. V was cut by 2 bases and J by 6 bases, with 8 bases left in between. This CDR3 region has 14 residues. CDR3: CASSPGGGNSPLHF. In DNA, the CDR3 is TGTGCCAGCTCACCAGGGGGCGGTAATTCACCCCTCCACTTT. Combining the CDR3 with reference TRBV18 and TRBJ1-6 gives the whole variable domain NAGVMQNPRHLVRRRGQEARLRCSPMKGHSHVYWYRQLPEEGLKFMVYLQKENIIDESGMPKERFSAEFPKEGPSILRIQQVVRGDSAAYFCASSPGGGNSPLHFGNGTRLTVT.

This chain connects TRBV5-1 to TRBJ2-7; tentative D call: TRBD1 (6 bases). Germline V gene sequence: CDR1 SGHRS, CDR2 YFSETQ. Trimming took off 0 bases at V and 5 bases at J, with 12 bases between the two ends. There are 14 residues in the CDR3. CDR3 in amino acids: CASSLASGDHEQYF. The CDR3 DNA is TGCGCCAGCAGCTTGGCGTCAGGGGACCACGAGCAGTACTTC. Based on the CDR3 plus reference TRBV5-1 and TRBJ2-7, the full variable domain is KAGVTQTPRYLIKTRGQQVTLSCSPISGHRSVSWYQQTPGQGLQFLFEYFSETQRNKGNFPGRFSGRQFSNSRSEMNVSTLELGDSALYLCASSLASGDHEQYFGPGTRLTVT.

The rearrangement links TRBV11-2 to TRBJ1-6, with 7 bases identical to TRBD1. Germline CDR1 is SGHAT and CDR2 is FQNNGV. The ends lost 7 bases at V and 5 bases at J; junction bases unmatched: 5. The CDR3 has 14 residues. The CDR3 region is CASTQTGNNSPLHF. The CDR3 DNA is TGTGCCAGCACCCAGACAGGGAATAATTCACCCCTCCACTTT.

This clone was found once. The rearrangement joins TRBV11-2 to TRBJ1-5, with TRBD1 identical over 10 bases. Germline CDR1 SGHAT, CDR2 FQNNGV. The CDR3 has 17 residues. The V and J ends lost 4 bases and 0 bases, in that order; junction bases with no gene match: 6. The CDR3 region has the DNA TGTGCCAGCAGCTCCGGACAGGGGGGATATAGCAATCAGCCCCAGCATTTT. Protein product: CASSSGQGGYSNQPQHF.

V and J are TRBV7-3 and TRBJ2-1; 13 bases align to TRBD2. The CDR3 is made up of 15 amino acids. Germline values: CDR1 SGHTA, CDR2 FQGTGA. Trimming cost V 4 bases and J 7 bases; bases outside gene matches: 4. CDR3 region: CASSYGLAGVNEQFF. In DNA, the CDR3 is TGTGCCAGCAGCTACGGACTAGCGGGGGTAAATGAGCAGTTCTTC.

This clone was counted a single time. The gene calls are TRBV11-2 and TRBJ2-5, with 8 bases fitting TRBD1. This CDR3 comprises 16 residues. The V gene end was trimmed by 0 bases and the J gene end by 5 bases; junction bases not matched to a gene: 8. CDR1 is SGHAT, CDR2 FQNNGV, per germline. CDR3 residues: CASSLDGARGRETQYF. The CDR3 DNA is TGTGCCAGCAGCTTAGATGGGGCCAGGGGGCGGGAGACCCAGTACTTC.

This clone was seen once. The DNA is omitted, as the CDR3 cannot be located on it reliably, and the CDR3 follows TCRdb's listing. The CDR3 reads CASILGGLTEAFF. V usage is TRBV6-5 and J usage is TRBJ1-1. Germline lookup yields CDR1 MNHEY and CDR2 SVGAGI. A total of 13 residues make up the CDR3, ends included.